This is a list of T cell receptor beta chains from one sample in a study of spatial heterogeneity in lung cancer. TCRdb processed the 5' RACE reads anew with MiXCR; each CDR3 protein has one entry. The table shows about 78,000 distinct CDR3 sequences, with approximately 8% occurring only once. Here the sequenced sample was PBMCs, taken at surgery. These receptors were taken from a male donor with early-stage non-small cell lung cancer. CDR3s include the opening cysteine and the closing phenylalanine or tryptophan. A D gene is named only where the DNA matches it firmly. Size tells how often a clone was seen (once, few, many) or the class of an expanded clone, and some rows leave it out.

cdr3_nt: TGTGCCAGCAGCGTAGTGGGAACAGGGCAGACTGAAGCTTTCTTT
cdr3_aa: CASSVVGTGQTEAFF
j_call: TRBJ1-1
v_call: TRBV9
clone_size: many
d_call: .

cdr3_nt: TGTGCCAGCAGCCAACGCCCCGGGACAGGTGGCGGAAACACCATATATTTT
cdr3_aa: CASSQRPGTGGGNTIYF
j_call: TRBJ1-3
v_call: TRBV3-1
clone_size: many
d_call: TRBD1

cdr3_nt: TGTGCCAGCAGCGTAAGCGGTGGCACAGATACGCAGTATTTT
cdr3_aa: CASSVSGGTDTQYF
j_call: TRBJ2-3
v_call: TRBV9
clone_size: many
d_call: .

cdr3_nt: TGTGCCATCAGAGCGTTATGGGGGGCCGGGGAGCTGTTTTTT
cdr3_aa: CAIRALWGAGELFF
j_call: TRBJ2-2
v_call: TRBV10-3
clone_size: many
d_call: .

cdr3_nt: TGCAGTGCTAGGTCAGGGGAGGCGGACGAGCAGTACTTC
cdr3_aa: CSARSGEADEQYF
j_call: TRBJ2-7
v_call: TRBV20-1
clone_size: few
d_call: .

cdr3_nt: TGTGCCAGTAGTATGGCCGGCAGCGGGAATGAAAAACTGTTTTTT
cdr3_aa: CASSMAGSGNEKLFF
j_call: TRBJ1-4
v_call: TRBV19
clone_size: few
d_call: .

cdr3_nt: TGTGCCAGCAGTGAAGGGGACAGGGTGGAAGGAGAGACCCAGTACTTC
cdr3_aa: CASSEGDRVEGETQYF
j_call: TRBJ2-5
v_call: TRBV25-1
clone_size: many
d_call: TRBD1

cdr3_nt: TGTGCCTGGAGTGGAGCTAGCTACGAGCAGTACTTC
cdr3_aa: CAWSGASYEQYF
j_call: TRBJ2-7
v_call: TRBV30
clone_size: few
d_call: .

cdr3_nt: TGTGCCAGCAGCTTAGCGTACACAGATACGCAGTATTTT
cdr3_aa: CASSLAYTDTQYF
j_call: TRBJ2-3
v_call: TRBV7-2
clone_size: many
d_call: .

cdr3_nt: TGTGCCAGCAGTTTAGTGTCGGGGGGCAGCGCTGAAGCTTTCTTT
cdr3_aa: CASSLVSGGSAEAFF
j_call: TRBJ1-1
v_call: TRBV28
clone_size: many
d_call: .

cdr3_nt: TGCAGCGTTGGGGACAGCCCCGGTGAAGCTTTCTTT
cdr3_aa: CSVGDSPGEAFF
j_call: TRBJ1-1
v_call: TRBV29-1
clone_size: many
d_call: TRBD1

cdr3_nt: TGTGCCAGCGGGGAAGGGGGGACGGCCAAAAACATTCAGTACTTC
cdr3_aa: CASGEGGTAKNIQYF
j_call: TRBJ2-4
v_call: TRBV27
clone_size: few
d_call: .

cdr3_nt: TGTGCCAGCAGCGCGGGACTAGCGGCGGAGTTGTATGAGCAGTTCTTC
cdr3_aa: CASSAGLAAELYEQFF
j_call: TRBJ2-1
v_call: TRBV11-3
clone_size: many
d_call: TRBD2

cdr3_nt: TGTGCCAGCAGTTACCTTACAGGGTCGGTGTCGGAGACCCAGTACTTC
cdr3_aa: CASSYLTGSVSETQYF
j_call: TRBJ2-5
v_call: TRBV6-5
clone_size: .
d_call: .

cdr3_nt: TGCGCCAGCGGCACAATCCCCGGAGCGGGAGGCCCCCCTAATGAGCAGTTCTTC
cdr3_aa: CASGTIPGAGGPPNEQFF
j_call: TRBJ2-1
v_call: TRBV5-1
clone_size: .
d_call: TRBD2

cdr3_nt: TGTGCCTGGAGTGCCTTAGCGGGAGGGCCATACAATGAGCAGTTCTTC
cdr3_aa: CAWSALAGGPYNEQFF
j_call: TRBJ2-1
v_call: TRBV30
clone_size: few
d_call: TRBD2

cdr3_nt: TGTGCCAGCTCACCCGTCACAGGTTCCGAGACCCAGTACTTC
cdr3_aa: CASSPVTGSETQYF
j_call: TRBJ2-5
v_call: TRBV18
clone_size: .
d_call: .

cdr3_nt: TGCGCCAGCAGCCAAGATGAAACGGGAGTCGATGAGCAGTTCTTC
cdr3_aa: CASSQDETGVDEQFF
j_call: TRBJ2-1
v_call: TRBV4-1
clone_size: .
d_call: .

cdr3_nt: TGTGCCACCAGTGATATCGCGAGCTCCTACAATGAGCAGTTCTTC
cdr3_aa: CATSDIASSYNEQFF
j_call: TRBJ2-1
v_call: TRBV24-1
clone_size: .
d_call: .

cdr3_nt: TGTGCCAGCAGCAAGGTCAGGGAGGACACTGAAGCTTTCTTT
cdr3_aa: CASSKVREDTEAFF
j_call: TRBJ1-1
v_call: TRBV21-1
clone_size: few
d_call: .

cdr3_nt: TGTGCCAGCAGCCAAGGTCATCCGGGGATCCAAGAGACCCAGTACTTC
cdr3_aa: CASSQGHPGIQETQYF
j_call: TRBJ2-5
v_call: TRBV3-1
clone_size: few
d_call: .

cdr3_nt: TGTGCCAGCAGCGCTAGCTTCCTAGCCAAAAACATTCAGTACTTC
cdr3_aa: CASSASFLAKNIQYF
j_call: TRBJ2-4
v_call: TRBV6-5
clone_size: many
d_call: .

cdr3_nt: TGTGCCAGCAGCCGCGAGCGCAGGGAGGGCTACACCTTC
cdr3_aa: CASSRERREGYTF
j_call: TRBJ1-2
v_call: TRBV6-5
clone_size: many
d_call: .